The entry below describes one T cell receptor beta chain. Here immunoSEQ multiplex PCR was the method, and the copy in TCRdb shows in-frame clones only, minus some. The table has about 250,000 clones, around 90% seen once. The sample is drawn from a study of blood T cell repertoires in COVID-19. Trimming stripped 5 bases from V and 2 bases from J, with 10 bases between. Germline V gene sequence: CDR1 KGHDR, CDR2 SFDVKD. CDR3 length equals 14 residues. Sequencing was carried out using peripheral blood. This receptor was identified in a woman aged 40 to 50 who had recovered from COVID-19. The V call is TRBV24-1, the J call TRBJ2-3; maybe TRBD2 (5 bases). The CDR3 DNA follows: TGTGCCACCAGTGCGGAGGTAGCCACAGATACGCAGTATTTT. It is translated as CATSAEVATDTQYF.